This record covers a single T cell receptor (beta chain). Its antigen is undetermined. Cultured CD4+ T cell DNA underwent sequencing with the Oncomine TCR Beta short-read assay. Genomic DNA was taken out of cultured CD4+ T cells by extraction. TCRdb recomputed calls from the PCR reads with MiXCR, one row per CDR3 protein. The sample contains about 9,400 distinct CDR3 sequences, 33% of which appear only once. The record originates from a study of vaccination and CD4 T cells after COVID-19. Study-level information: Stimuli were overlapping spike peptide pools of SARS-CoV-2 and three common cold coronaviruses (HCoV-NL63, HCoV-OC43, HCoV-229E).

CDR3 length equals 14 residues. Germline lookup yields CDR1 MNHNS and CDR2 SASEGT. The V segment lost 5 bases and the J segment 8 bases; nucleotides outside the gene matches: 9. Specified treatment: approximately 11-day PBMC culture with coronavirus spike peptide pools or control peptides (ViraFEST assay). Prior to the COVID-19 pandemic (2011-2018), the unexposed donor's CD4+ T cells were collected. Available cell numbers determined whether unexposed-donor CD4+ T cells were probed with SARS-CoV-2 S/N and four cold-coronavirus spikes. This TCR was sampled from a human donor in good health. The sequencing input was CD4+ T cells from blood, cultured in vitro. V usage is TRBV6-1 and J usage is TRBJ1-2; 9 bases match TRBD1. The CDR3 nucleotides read TGTGCCAGCAGTAGCCGACAGGGGGGAAGGGGCTACACCTTC. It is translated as CASSSRQGGRGYTF.